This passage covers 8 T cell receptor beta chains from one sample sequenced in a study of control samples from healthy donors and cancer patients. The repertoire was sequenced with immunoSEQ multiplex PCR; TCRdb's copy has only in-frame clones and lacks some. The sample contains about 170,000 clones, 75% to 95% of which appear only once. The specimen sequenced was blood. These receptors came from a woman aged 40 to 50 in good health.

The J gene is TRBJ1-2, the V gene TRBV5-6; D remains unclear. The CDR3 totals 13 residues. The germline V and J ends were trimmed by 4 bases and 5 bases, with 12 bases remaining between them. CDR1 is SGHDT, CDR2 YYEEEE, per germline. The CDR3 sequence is CASSPPEVYGYTF. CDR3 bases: TGTGCCAGCAGCCCTCCGGAAGTTTATGGCTACACCTTC.

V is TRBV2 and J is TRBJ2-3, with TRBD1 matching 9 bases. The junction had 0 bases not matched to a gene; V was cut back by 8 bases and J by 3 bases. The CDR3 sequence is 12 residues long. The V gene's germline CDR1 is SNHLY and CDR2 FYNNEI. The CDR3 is CASDRGTDTQYF. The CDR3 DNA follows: TGTGCCAGCGACAGGGGGACAGATACGCAGTATTTT.

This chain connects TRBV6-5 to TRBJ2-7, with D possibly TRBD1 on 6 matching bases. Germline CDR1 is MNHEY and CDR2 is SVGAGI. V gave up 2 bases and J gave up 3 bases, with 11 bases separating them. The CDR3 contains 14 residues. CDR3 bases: TGTGCCAGCAGTTACCGGACAGTGGGCTACGAGCAGTACTTC. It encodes CASSYRTVGYEQYF.

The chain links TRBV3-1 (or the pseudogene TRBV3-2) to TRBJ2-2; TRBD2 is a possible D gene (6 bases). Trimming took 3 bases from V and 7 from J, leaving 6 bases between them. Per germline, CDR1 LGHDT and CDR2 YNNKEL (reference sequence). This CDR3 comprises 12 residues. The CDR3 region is CASSQGGGELFF. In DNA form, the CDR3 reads TGTGCCAGCAGCCAGGGGGGCGGGGAGCTGTTTTTT.

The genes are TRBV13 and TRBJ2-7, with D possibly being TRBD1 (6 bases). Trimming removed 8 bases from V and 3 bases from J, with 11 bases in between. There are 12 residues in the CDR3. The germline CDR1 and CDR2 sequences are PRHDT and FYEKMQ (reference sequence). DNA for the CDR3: TGTGCCAGCCGGACAGAGGGCTACGAGCAGTACTTC. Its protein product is CASRTEGYEQYF.

The CDR3 here is CASSLGLAGGPEQFF. CDR3 DNA: TGTGCCAGCAGCTTGGGACTAGCGGGGGGGCCCGAGCAGTTCTTC. The rearrangement joins TRBV5-4 to TRBJ2-1; 14 bases line up with TRBD2. Germline CDR1 reads SGHNT; CDR2 reads YYREEE (reference sequence). This CDR3 spans 15 amino acids. V dropped 0 bases and J dropped 10; count of bases not matched to a gene: 3.

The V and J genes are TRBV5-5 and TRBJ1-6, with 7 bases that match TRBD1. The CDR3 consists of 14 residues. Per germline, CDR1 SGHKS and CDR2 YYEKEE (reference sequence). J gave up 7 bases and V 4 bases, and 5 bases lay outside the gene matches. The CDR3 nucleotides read TGTGCCAGCAGCCAACAGGGGCTAAATTCACCCCTCCACTTT. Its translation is CASSQQGLNSPLHF.

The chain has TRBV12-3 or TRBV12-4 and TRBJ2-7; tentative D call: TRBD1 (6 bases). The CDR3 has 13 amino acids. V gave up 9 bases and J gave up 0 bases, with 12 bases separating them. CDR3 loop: CASTDRNSYEQYF. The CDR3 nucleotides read TGTGCCAGTACTGACAGGAACTCCTACGAGCAGTACTTC.